Below, 19 T cell receptor beta chains from the same sample are listed, as sequenced in a study of response to subunit inactivated influenza vaccine. From the RT-PCR reads, TCRdb called clonotypes with MiXCR, one entry per CDR3 protein. The sample records around 520,000 distinct CDR3 sequences, about 25% being singletons. Sequences were derived from CD4+ T cells sorted from PBMCs, sampled 4 to 6 days after vaccination. The receptor source for this set is a man aged 45-60 years who received an inactivated influenza vaccine.

This clonotype occurred many times. The V and J genes are TRBV20-1 and TRBJ1-1; D unclear. CDR3 size: 12 residues. V lost 6 bases to trimming and J lost 5 bases, with 13 bases between them. Germline CDR1 and CDR2: DFQATT and SNEGSKA (reference sequence). The CDR3 DNA follows: TGCAGTGCCGGCGGGTATGTTACTGAAGCTTTCTTT. This translates into CSAGGYVTEAFF.

The chain has TRBV6-6 and TRBJ2-3; D may be TRBD1 or TRBD2 (5 bases each). Deletions cut 5 bases from V and 6 bases from J, with 12 bases between. The CDR3 contains 13 residues. Germline-derived CDR1 and CDR2 are MNHNY and SVGAGI (reference sequence). CDR3 region: CASSALGADTQYF. CDR3 sequence (DNA): TGTGCCAGCAGTGCCCTCGGGGCCGATACGCAGTATTTT.

CDR3 sequence (DNA): TGCAGCGCCGGACAGGGGGCGTATGAGACCCAGTACTTC. Protein: CSAGQGAYETQYF. The chain links TRBV20-1 to TRBJ2-5; 11 bases map to TRBD1. This CDR3 has 13 residues. Per germline, CDR1 DFQATT and CDR2 SNEGSKA (reference sequence).

This clonotype showed up just a few times. The V and J genes are TRBV7-3 and TRBJ1-2, with D perhaps TRBD1 (5 bases). Trimming left V 6 bases short and J 8 bases short, with 16 bases between. This CDR3 is 13 amino acids long. CDR1 is SGHTA and CDR2 is FQGTGA in the germline V gene. The CDR3 region has the DNA TGTGCCAGCAGTGCAGGGACGGAGGGAGGCTACACCTTC. Translation: CASSAGTEGGYTF.

The chain couples TRBV20-1 to TRBJ2-7; TRBD2 matches at 8 bases. Germline V gene data show CDR1 as DFQATT and CDR2 as SNEGSKA (reference sequence). The CDR3 runs to 14 residues. The trim removed 6 bases at V and 1 base at J, leaving 8 bases unmatched. The CDR3 DNA reads as TGCAGTGCAAGCAGACTAGCGCAGTCCTACGAGCAGTACTTC. Translated, it gives CSASRLAQSYEQYF.

There are many counts of this clonotype. An end of the junction differs from the germline gene, which may be a read error. The CDR3 here is CASSLRDNEQFF. The CDR3 bases are TGTGCCAGCAGTTTAAGGGACAACGAGCAGTTCTTC. The chain employs TRBV12-3 or TRBV12-4 and TRBJ2-1; perhaps TRBD1 as D (6 bases). This CDR3 contains 12 residues.

V and J are TRBV4-1 and TRBJ1-1; D unclear. From germline, CDR1 is MGHRA and CDR2 YSYEKL. V shed 2 bases and J shed 7 bases, with 17 bases lying between them. CDR3 length equals 15 residues. The CDR3 loop is CASSQSSFGNDEAFF. CDR3 DNA sequence: TGCGCCAGCAGCCAATCATCCTTTGGAAACGATGAAGCTTTCTTT.

This clonotype was seen a handful of times. J is TRBJ2-1 and V is TRBV6-5; either TRBD1 or TRBD2 may supply D (5 bases each). The length of the CDR3 is 15 residues. Looked up from germline, CDR1 is MNHEY and CDR2 is SVGAGI. V gave up 7 bases and J gave up 3 bases, with 16 bases separating them. The CDR3 nucleotides read TGTGCCAGCATTAGTTTAGGGACCATCTACAATGAGCAGTTCTTC. Amino acid sequence: CASISLGTIYNEQFF.

V usage is TRBV3-1 and J usage is TRBJ2-7; tentative D call: TRBD1 (6 bases). V shed 4 bases and J shed 4 bases, with 14 bases lying between them. This CDR3 has 14 residues. Germline-derived CDR1 and CDR2 are LGHDT and YNNKEL (reference sequence). This CDR3 reads CASSRIDRRYEQYF. The CDR3 DNA reads TGTGCCAGCAGCCGGATTGACAGGAGGTACGAGCAGTACTTC.

The chain uses TRBV12-3 or TRBV12-4 and TRBJ2-1, with TRBD2 matching over 7 bases. CDR3 length: 15 amino acids. V gave up 7 bases and J gave up 3 bases; unmatched junction bases: 9. The chain's CDR3 is CASTFGGGNYNEQFF. The CDR3 DNA is TGTGCCAGCACTTTTGGGGGGGGGAACTACAATGAGCAGTTCTTC.

The chain couples TRBV12-3 or TRBV12-4 to TRBJ2-3, with 11 bases fitting TRBD1. The CDR3 is 17 residues long. The V segment lost 4 bases and the J segment 3 bases; nucleotides outside the gene matches: 9. CDR3: CASSSPTGQGATDTQYF. The DNA of the CDR3 is TGTGCCAGCAGTTCACCCACCGGACAGGGGGCAACAGATACGCAGTATTTT.

This clonotype occurred a few times. The chain links TRBV5-1 to TRBJ2-2, with D unresolved. The CDR3 length is 13 residues. CDR1 and CDR2 from the germline V gene are SGHRS and YFSETQ. V was trimmed by 0 bases and J by 7 bases, leaving 7 bases between them. DNA for the CDR3: TGCGCCAGCAGCTTGGCAGATGACGGGGAGCTGTTTTTT. As protein: CASSLADDGELFF.

The V call is TRBV4-2, the J call TRBJ1-4; D is ambiguous. Germline-derived CDR1 and CDR2 are LGHNA and YNFKEQ. The CDR3 extends over 14 amino acids. Between the trimmed V and J ends, which lost 0 bases and 5 bases, there was a span of 7 bases. The CDR3 nucleotides read TGTGCCAGCAGCCAAGAACGGGAAAATGAAAAACTGTTTTTT. Translated: CASSQERENEKLFF.

The table lists this clonotype with a few counts. The V call is TRBV5-5, the J call TRBJ1-5, with 9 nucleotides matching TRBD1. Germline CDR1 is SGHKS and CDR2 is YYEKEE (reference sequence). Trimming removed 2 bases from V and 3 bases from J; junction bases left unmatched: 6. The CDR3 covers 16 residues. CDR3 residues: CASSFSGQGYNQPQHF. In nucleotides, the CDR3 is TGTGCCAGCAGCTTCTCGGGACAGGGTTACAATCAGCCCCAGCATTTT. The variable domain in full, completed from reference TRBV5-5 and TRBJ1-5, reads DAGVTQSPTHLIKTRGQQVTLRCSPISGHKSVSWYQQVLGQGPQFIFQYYEKEERGRGNFPDRFSARQFPNYSSELNVNALLLGDSALYLCASSFSGQGYNQPQHFGDGTRLSIL.

The chain couples TRBV4-3 to TRBJ2-2; TRBD1 matches at 10 bases. The germline gives CDR1 LGHNA, CDR2 YSLEER. The junction had 6 bases not matched to a gene; V was cut back by 2 bases and J by 6 bases. This CDR3 region has 16 residues. The CDR3 DNA sequence: TGCGCCAGCAGCCAAAGGACAGGGGGGGGTCCCGGGGAGCTGTTTTTT. This codes for CASSQRTGGGPGELFF.

The genes are TRBV6-5 and TRBJ2-7; 8 nucleotides agree with TRBD1. This CDR3 is built from 14 residues. In germline, CDR1 is MNHEY, CDR2 SVGAGI. After removal of 4 bases from V and 3 bases from J, the junction contained 5 bases not matched to a gene. This CDR3 reads CASSSDRVDYEQYF. As DNA, the CDR3 is TGTGCCAGCAGTTCGGACAGGGTGGACTACGAGCAGTACTTC.

This rearrangement joins TRBV10-3 to TRBJ2-3, with D tentatively TRBD1 (7 bases). Germline V gene sequence: CDR1 ENHRY, CDR2 SYGVKD. This CDR3 region has 15 residues. V was pared by 10 bases and J by 2 bases, with 19 bases between. The CDR3 here is CATRGASPNTDTQYF. The CDR3 nucleotides are TGTGCCACCAGGGGGGCGTCCCCGAACACAGATACGCAGTATTTT.

This chain links TRBV7-9 with TRBJ2-7; 8 nucleotides line up with TRBD1. The V gene end was trimmed by 5 bases and the J gene end by 7 bases; junction bases not matched to a gene: 4. The CDR3 totals 12 residues. Germline assignment: CDR1 SEHNR and CDR2 FQNEAQ (reference sequence). In nucleotides, the CDR3 is TGTGCCAGCAGCCGGACAGGGCCAGAGCAGTACTTC. Translation gives CASSRTGPEQYF.

CDR3 DNA sequence: TGCAGTGCTGGTTCTAGCGGCAATGAGCAGTTCTTC. This translates into CSAGSSGNEQFF. The rearrangement links TRBV20-1 to TRBJ2-1; the match to TRBD2 covers 7 bases. The V gene end was trimmed by 5 bases and the J gene end by 6 bases; junction bases not matched to a gene: 4. This CDR3 contains 12 residues. The germline V gene has CDR1 DFQATT and CDR2 SNEGSKA (reference sequence).